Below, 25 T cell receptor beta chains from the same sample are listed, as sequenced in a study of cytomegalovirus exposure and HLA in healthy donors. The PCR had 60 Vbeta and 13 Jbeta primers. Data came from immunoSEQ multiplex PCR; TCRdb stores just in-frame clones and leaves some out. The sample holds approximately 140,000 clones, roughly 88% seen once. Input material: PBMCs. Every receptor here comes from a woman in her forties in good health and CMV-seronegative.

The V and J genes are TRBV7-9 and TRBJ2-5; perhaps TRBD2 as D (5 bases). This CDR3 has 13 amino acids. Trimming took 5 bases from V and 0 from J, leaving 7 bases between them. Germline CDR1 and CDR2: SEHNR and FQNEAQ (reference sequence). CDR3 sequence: CASSPRDQETQYF. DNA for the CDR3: TGTGCCAGCAGCCCGAGGGACCAAGAGACCCAGTACTTC.

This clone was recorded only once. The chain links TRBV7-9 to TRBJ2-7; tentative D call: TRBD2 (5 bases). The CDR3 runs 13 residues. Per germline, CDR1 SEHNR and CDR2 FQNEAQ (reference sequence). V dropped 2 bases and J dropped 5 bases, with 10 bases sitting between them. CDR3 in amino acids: CASSLNPGDEQYF. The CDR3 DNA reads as TGTGCCAGCAGCTTAAATCCCGGGGACGAGCAGTACTTC.

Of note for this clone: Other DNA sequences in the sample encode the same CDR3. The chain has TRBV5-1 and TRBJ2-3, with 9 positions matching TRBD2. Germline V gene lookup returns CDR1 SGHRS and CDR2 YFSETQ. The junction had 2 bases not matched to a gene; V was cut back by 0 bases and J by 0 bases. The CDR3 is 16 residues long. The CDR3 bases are TGCGCCAGCAGCTTGGCCCTAGCGGGAAGCACAGATACGCAGTATTTT. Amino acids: CASSLALAGSTDTQYF.

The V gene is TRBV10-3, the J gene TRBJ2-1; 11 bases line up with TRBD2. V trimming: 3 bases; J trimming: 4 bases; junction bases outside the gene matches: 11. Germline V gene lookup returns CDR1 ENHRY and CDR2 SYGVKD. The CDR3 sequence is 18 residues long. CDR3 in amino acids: CAISERTSGGGRYNEQFF. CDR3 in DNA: TGTGCCATCAGTGAACGAACTAGCGGGGGAGGGAGGTACAATGAGCAGTTCTTC.

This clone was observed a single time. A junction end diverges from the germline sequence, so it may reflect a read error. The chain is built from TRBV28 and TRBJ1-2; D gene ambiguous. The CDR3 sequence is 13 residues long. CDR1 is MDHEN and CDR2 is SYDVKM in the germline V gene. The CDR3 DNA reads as TGTGCCAGCGGTTTGAGCTCTAACTATGGCTACACCTTC. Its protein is CASGLSSNYGYTF.

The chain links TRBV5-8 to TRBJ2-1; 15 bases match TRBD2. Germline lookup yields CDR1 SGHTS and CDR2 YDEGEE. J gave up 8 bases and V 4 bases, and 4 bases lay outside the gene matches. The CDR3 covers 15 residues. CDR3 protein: CASSGTSGRWDEQFF. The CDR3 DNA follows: TGTGCCAGCAGCGGGACTAGCGGGAGGTGGGATGAGCAGTTCTTC.

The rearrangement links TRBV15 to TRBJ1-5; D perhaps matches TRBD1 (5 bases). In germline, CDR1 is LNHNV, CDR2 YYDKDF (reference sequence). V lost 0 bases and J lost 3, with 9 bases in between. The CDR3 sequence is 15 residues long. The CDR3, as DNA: TGTGCCACCAGCAGAGAACAGGCCTTCAATCAGCCCCAGCATTTT. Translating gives CATSREQAFNQPQHF.

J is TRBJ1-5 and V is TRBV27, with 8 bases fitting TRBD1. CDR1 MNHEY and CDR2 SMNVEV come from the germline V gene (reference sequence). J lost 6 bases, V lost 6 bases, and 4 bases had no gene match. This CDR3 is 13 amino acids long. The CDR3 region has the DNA TGTGCCAGCAGCCCGGACAGGGTTCAGCCCCAGCATTTT. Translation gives CASSPDRVQPQHF.

CDR3 nucleotides: TGTGCCAGCAGCGAAACGCCGGTCCCCGCAGATACGCAGTATTTT. Amino acids: CASSETPVPADTQYF. This sequence joins TRBV25-1 and TRBJ2-3, with D unresolved. The V end lost 6 bases, the J end lost 4 bases, and 17 bases lay between the germline ends. From germline, CDR1 is MGHDK and CDR2 SYGVNS. This CDR3 is 15 amino acids long.

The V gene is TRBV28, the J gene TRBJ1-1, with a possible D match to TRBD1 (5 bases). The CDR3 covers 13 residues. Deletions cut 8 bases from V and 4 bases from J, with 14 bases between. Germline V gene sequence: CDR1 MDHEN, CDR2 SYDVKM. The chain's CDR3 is CASAEGRGTEAFF. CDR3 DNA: TGTGCCAGCGCTGAGGGGCGGGGCACTGAAGCTTTCTTT.

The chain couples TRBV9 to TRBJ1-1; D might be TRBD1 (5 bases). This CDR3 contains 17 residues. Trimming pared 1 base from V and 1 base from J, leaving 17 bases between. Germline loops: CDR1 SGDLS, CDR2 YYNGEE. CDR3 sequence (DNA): TGTGCCAGCAGCGTATTCCAATCGGTGGGGGGGAACACTGAAGCTTTCTTT. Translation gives CASSVFQSVGGNTEAFF. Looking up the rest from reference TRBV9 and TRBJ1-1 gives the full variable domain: DSGVTQTPKHLITATGQRVTLRCSPRSGDLSVYWYQQSLDQGLQFLIQYYNGEERAKGNILERFSAQQFPDLHSELNLSSLELGDSALYFCASSVFQSVGGNTEAFFGQGTRLTVV.

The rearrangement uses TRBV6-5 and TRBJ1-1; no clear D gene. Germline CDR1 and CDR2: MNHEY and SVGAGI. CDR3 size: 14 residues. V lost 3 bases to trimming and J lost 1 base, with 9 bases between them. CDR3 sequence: CASSYRYGNTEAFF. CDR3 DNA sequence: TGTGCCAGCAGTTATCGGTATGGGAACACTGAAGCTTTCTTT.

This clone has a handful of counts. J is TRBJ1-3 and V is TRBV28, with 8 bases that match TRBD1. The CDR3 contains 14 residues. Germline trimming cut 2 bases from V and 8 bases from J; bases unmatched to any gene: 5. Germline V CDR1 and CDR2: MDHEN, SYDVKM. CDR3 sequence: CASSLTGGADTIYF. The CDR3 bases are TGTGCCAGCAGTTTAACAGGGGGAGCGGACACCATATATTTT.

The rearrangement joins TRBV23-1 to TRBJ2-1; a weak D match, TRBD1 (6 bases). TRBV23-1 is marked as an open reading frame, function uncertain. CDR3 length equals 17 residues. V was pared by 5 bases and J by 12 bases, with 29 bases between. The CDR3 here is CASSVLEMGWGLPRQFF. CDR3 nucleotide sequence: TGCGCCAGCAGTGTCCTCGAAATGGGATGGGGGCTTCCGAGGCAGTTCTTC.

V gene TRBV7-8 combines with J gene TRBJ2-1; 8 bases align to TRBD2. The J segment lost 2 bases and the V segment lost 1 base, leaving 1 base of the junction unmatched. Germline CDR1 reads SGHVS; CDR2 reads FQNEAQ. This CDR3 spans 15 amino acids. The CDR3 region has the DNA TGTGCCAGCAGCTTAGTTAGCGGGACCTACAATGAGCAGTTCTTC. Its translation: CASSLVSGTYNEQFF.

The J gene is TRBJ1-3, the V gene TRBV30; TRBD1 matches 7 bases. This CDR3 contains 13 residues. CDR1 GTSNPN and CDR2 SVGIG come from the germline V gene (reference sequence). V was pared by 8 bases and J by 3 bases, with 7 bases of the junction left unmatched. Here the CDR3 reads CAVPYRGGNTIYF. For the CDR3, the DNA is TGTGCCGTCCCATACAGGGGTGGAAACACCATATATTTT. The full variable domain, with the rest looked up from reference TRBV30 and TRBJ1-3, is SQTIHQWPATLVQPVGSPLSLECTVEGTSNPNLYWYRQAAGRGLQLLFYSVGIGQISSEVPQNLSASRPQDRQFILSSKKLLLSDSGFYLCAVPYRGGNTIYFGEGSWLTVV.

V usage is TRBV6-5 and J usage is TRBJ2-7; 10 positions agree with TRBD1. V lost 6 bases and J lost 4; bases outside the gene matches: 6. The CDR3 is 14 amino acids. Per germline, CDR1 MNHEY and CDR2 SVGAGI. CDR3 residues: CASRPGTGDYEQYF. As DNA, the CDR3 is TGTGCCAGCAGGCCCGGGACAGGGGATTACGAGCAGTACTTC.

The CDR3 DNA is TGCAGCGTTGGGACAGGGTTTGACTACACCTTC. This gives the protein CSVGTGFDYTF. The V gene is TRBV29-1, the J gene TRBJ1-2; 8 bases align to TRBD1. Germline CDR1 is SQVTM and CDR2 is ANQGSEA. The ends lost 4 bases at V and 10 bases at J; junction bases unmatched: 5. The CDR3 contains 11 residues.

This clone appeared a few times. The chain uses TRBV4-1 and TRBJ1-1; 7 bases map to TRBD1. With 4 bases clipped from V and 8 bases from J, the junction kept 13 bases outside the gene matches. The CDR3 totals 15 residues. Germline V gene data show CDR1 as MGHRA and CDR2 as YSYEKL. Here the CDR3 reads CASSLQSRQGGEAFF. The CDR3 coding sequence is TGCGCCAGCAGCCTTCAAAGCCGACAGGGAGGAGAAGCTTTCTTT.

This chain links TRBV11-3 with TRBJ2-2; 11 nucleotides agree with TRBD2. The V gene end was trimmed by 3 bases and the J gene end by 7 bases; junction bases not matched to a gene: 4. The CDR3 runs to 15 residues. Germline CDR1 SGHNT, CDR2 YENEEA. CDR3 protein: CASSLTSGIVGELFF. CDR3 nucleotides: TGTGCCAGCAGCTTGACTAGCGGGATCGTCGGGGAGCTGTTTTTT.

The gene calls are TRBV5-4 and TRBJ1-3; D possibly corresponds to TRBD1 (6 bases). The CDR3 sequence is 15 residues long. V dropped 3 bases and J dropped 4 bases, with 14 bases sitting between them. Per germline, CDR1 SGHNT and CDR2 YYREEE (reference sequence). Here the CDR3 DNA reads TGTGCCAGCAGCTGGGAAGGACAGTTCGGAAACACCATATATTTT. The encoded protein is CASSWEGQFGNTIYF.

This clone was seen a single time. The CDR3 here is CASSVLTATLYGYTF. The CDR3 region has the DNA TGTGCCAGCAGCGTATTGACAGCGACTCTCTATGGCTACACCTTC. J is TRBJ1-2 and V is TRBV9; tentatively, D is TRBD1 (5 bases). Trimming pared 1 base from V and 4 bases from J, leaving 14 bases between. Per the germline V gene, CDR1 is SGDLS and CDR2 is YYNGEE. This CDR3 contains 15 residues.

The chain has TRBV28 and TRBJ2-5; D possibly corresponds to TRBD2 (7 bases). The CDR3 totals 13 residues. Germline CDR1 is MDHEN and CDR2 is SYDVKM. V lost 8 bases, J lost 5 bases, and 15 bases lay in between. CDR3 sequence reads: CASAWGGWETQYF. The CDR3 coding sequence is TGTGCCAGCGCCTGGGGGGGCTGGGAGACCCAGTACTTC.

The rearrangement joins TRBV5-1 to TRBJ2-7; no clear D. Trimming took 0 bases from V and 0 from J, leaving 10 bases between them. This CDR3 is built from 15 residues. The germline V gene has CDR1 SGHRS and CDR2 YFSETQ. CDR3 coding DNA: TGCGCCAGCAGCTTGGGCGGCAGAGCCTCCTACGAGCAGTACTTC. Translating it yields CASSLGGRASYEQYF.

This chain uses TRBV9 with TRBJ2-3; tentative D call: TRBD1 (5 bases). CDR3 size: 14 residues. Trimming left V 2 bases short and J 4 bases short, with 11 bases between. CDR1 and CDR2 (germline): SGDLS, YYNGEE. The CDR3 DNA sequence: TGTGCCAGCAGCGTCTTACCGACAGCAGATACGCAGTATTTT. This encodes CASSVLPTADTQYF.